These 19 T cell receptor beta chains were sequenced from one sample in a study of T cells expressing NK-cell markers. TCRdb reprocessed the 5' RACE reads; each CDR3 protein has one entry and no DNA is given. The specimen's table records 350,000 to 400,000 distinct CDR3 sequences. What was sequenced was blood T cells: a sorted CD56 or NKG2C T cell subset, CD4+ or CD8+ T cells, or bulk PBMC T cells (not recorded which). Receptor source: a woman aged 45-59 years in good health.

This chain joins TRBV2 and TRBJ1-2; no DNA is available, so the TRBD1 call from TCRdb remains unchecked. Germline V gene lookup returns CDR1 SNHLY and CDR2 FYNNEI. This CDR3 is 15 amino acids long. The CDR3 is CASSEHRTVFYGYTF.

This chain connects TRBV5-1 to TRBJ2-2; lacking DNA, the TRBD1 call made by TCRdb goes unchecked. The germline V gene encodes CDR1 SGHRS and CDR2 YFSETQ. This CDR3 is 13 amino acids long. CDR3 in amino acids: CASVREQVGELFF. The full variable domain, completed using reference TRBV5-1 and TRBJ2-2, is KAGVTQTPRYLIKTRGQQVTLSCSPISGHRSVSWYQQTPGQGLQFLFEYFSETQRNKGNFPGRFSGRQFSNSRSEMNVSTLELGDSALYLCASVREQVGELFFGEGSRLTVL.

V gene TRBV29-1 combines with J gene TRBJ1-4. Per the germline V gene, CDR1 is SQVTM and CDR2 is ANQGSEA. The CDR3 is 14 residues long. CDR3 residues: CSVDLSGSHQKLFF. Full variable domain (rest looked up from reference TRBV29-1 and TRBJ1-4): SAVISQKPSRDICQRGTSLTIQCQVDSQVTMMFWYRQQPGQSLTLIATANQGSEATYESGFVIDKFPISRPNLTFSTLTVSNMSPEDSSIYLCSVDLSGSHQKLFFGSGTQLSVL.

The rearrangement links TRBV7-6 to TRBJ2-3; TCRdb selects TRBD2, and the lack of DNA leaves this call unchecked. The CDR3 extends over 15 amino acids. CDR1 and CDR2 (germline): SGHVS, FNYEAQ. The CDR3 loop is CASSLRGSFTDTQYF.

The V and J genes are TRBV20-1 and TRBJ2-6; lacking DNA, the TRBD1 call made by TCRdb goes unchecked. This CDR3 region has 18 residues. Germline CDR1 reads DFQATT; CDR2 reads SNEGSKA (reference sequence). Here the CDR3 reads CSAFPPRGGISGANVLTF.

The rearrangement links TRBV5-1 to TRBJ2-1; with no DNA, the TCRdb D assignment of TRBD2 cannot be verified. The CDR3 runs to 17 residues. CDR1 SGHRS and CDR2 YFSETQ come from the germline V gene. CDR3 in amino acids: CASSPGLAGLSYNEQFF.

The CDR3 reads CASSGTSGSSYNEQFF. This chain uses TRBV10-1 with TRBJ2-1; TCRdb picks TRBD2, but there is no DNA to check that call. Germline values: CDR1 WNHNN, CDR2 SYGVQD (reference sequence). The length of the CDR3 is 16 residues.

The V and J genes are TRBV4-1 and TRBJ2-7; lacking DNA, the TRBD2 call made by TCRdb goes unchecked. This CDR3 contains 15 residues. Per the germline V gene, CDR1 is MGHRA and CDR2 is YSYEKL. CDR3 sequence: CASSQVAGERYEQYF.

The V gene is TRBV24-1, the J gene TRBJ2-5; TCRdb gives TRBD1 as the D gene, but with no DNA this cannot be confirmed. This CDR3 is built from 16 residues. Germline values: CDR1 KGHDR, CDR2 SFDVKD. CDR3 residues: CATSDYPGTGEETQYF.

This chain connects TRBV7-9 to TRBJ2-1; lacking DNA, the TRBD2 call made by TCRdb goes unchecked. This CDR3 comprises 15 residues. CDR1 is SEHNR and CDR2 is FQNEAQ in the germline V gene (reference sequence). The CDR3 protein is CASSTGTTPDNEQFF.

The CDR3 spells CASSQVSGNQPQHF. The genes are TRBV3-1 and TRBJ1-5. The CDR3 is 14 amino acids. Germline V gene data show CDR1 as LGHDT and CDR2 as YNNKEL (reference sequence).

V usage is TRBV24-1 and J usage is TRBJ2-1. The CDR3 loop spans 15 amino acids. CDR1 and CDR2 from the germline V gene are KGHDR and SFDVKD. The CDR3 loop is CATSHYRGLYNEQFF.

The chain carries TRBV3-1 and TRBJ2-3; TCRdb reports TRBD2, a call that lacks DNA to check it against. This CDR3 is 16 amino acids long. Germline V lookup: CDR1 LGHDT, CDR2 YNNKEL (reference sequence). The CDR3 sequence is CASSPWTSGTTDTQYF.

J is TRBJ1-3 and V is TRBV5-1. The germline V gene encodes CDR1 SGHRS and CDR2 YFSETQ. The CDR3 is 14 residues long. The CDR3 sequence is CASSLEGSGNTIYF.

The rearrangement uses TRBV12-3 or TRBV12-4 and TRBJ2-5; TCRdb calls TRBD1, which cannot be checked without DNA. The CDR3 totals 16 residues. This CDR3 reads CASSLGQGFGGETQYF.

The genes are TRBV27 and TRBJ2-1; TCRdb reports TRBD1, a call that lacks DNA to check it against. Germline CDR1 and CDR2: MNHEY and SMNVEV (reference sequence). This CDR3 spans 11 amino acids. The CDR3 protein is CATLTGPEQFF.

This chain joins TRBV5-1 and TRBJ2-4; TCRdb indicates TRBD1, and absent DNA this call remains unverified. Germline loops: CDR1 SGHRS, CDR2 YFSETQ. This CDR3 region has 15 residues. The CDR3 loop reads CASSYSAGSQNIQYF.

The rearrangement links TRBV29-1 to TRBJ1-1; TCRdb outputs TRBD1, but without DNA this stays unchecked. Germline-derived CDR1 and CDR2 are SQVTM and ANQGSEA. CDR3 length: 15 residues. CDR3 protein: CSGRGSTGMNTEAFF.

This chain joins TRBV11-3 and TRBJ1-1; TCRdb returns TRBD1, unconfirmable since there is no DNA. Germline-derived CDR1 and CDR2 are SGHNT and YENEEA. The CDR3 has 13 residues. CDR3 amino acids: CASSFYRGSGAFF.